These 23 T cell receptor beta chains came from one sample sequenced in a study of molecular identifiers for immune sequencing clone quantification (dated by TCRdb to the late 2010s). Libraries were built with PCR. Sequenced on an Illumina HiSeq 4000. In-frame beta chains were kept once TCRdb had trimmed the public reads at Q25 with fastp and called clones with MiXCR. Each CDR3 protein appears once, grouped with its most common genes and DNA. In this sample the table shows a few hundred thousand distinct CDR3 sequences, about a fifth of which occur a single time. The top ten clones comprise about 0.84% of the sample. The sequencing sample was made of naive CD8+ T cells from blood, with Jurkat cell RNA spiked in. Read against the paper, the sample's cell subset or site label means: FACS-sorted CD8+CD4-CCR7+CD45RA+ naive T cells. The receptor set was obtained from a human donor in good health. Some libraries in this study had Jurkat cell RNA spiked in.

At least ten counts were recorded for this clonotype. The V and J genes are TRBV10-3 and TRBJ2-5, with 9 nucleotides matching TRBD1. In germline, CDR1 is ENHRY, CDR2 SYGVKD. The junction had 5 bases not matched to a gene; V was cut back by 6 bases and J by 3 bases. This CDR3 is 14 amino acids long. As DNA, the CDR3 is TGTGCCATCAGAGGGGGGGACAGGGAAGAGACCCAGTACTTC. It codes for CAIRGGDREETQYF.

This rearrangement joins TRBV20-1 to TRBJ1-5; D is undetermined. With 5 bases removed from V and 0 bases from J, the gap between germline ends came to 17 bases. The CDR3 loop spans 16 amino acids. Germline CDR1 is DFQATT and CDR2 is SNEGSKA (reference sequence). The CDR3 loop reads CSALSGRRTSNQPQHF. CDR3 sequence (DNA): TGCAGTGCTCTCTCGGGCCGACGAACTAGCAATCAGCCCCAGCATTTT.

The chain links TRBV12-2 to TRBJ2-2; TRBD1, as called in the table, went unchecked against the DNA. TRBV12-2 is a known pseudogene. CDR3 length: 17 residues. CDR3 protein: CASRLLETGTNTGELFF. CDR3 nucleotide sequence: TGTGCAAGTCGCTTATTGGAAACAGGCACGAACACCGGGGAGCTGTTTTTT.

In its sample, this clonotype was seen many times. V gene TRBV20-1 combines with J gene TRBJ2-3, with D unresolved. Germline assignment: CDR1 DFQATT and CDR2 SNEGSKA (reference sequence). V was trimmed by 0 bases and J by 5 bases, leaving 12 bases between them. The CDR3 spans 14 residues. The CDR3 here is CSARDVSEVDTQYF. DNA of the CDR3: TGCAGTGCTAGAGATGTCTCAGAGGTAGATACGCAGTATTTT.

This clonotype has more than one count but fewer than ten. The CDR3 here is CASSLVARSPYNEQFF. The CDR3 region has the DNA TGTGCCAGCAGCTTAGTTGCGCGGAGCCCCTACAATGAGCAGTTCTTC. The V gene is TRBV11-2, the J gene TRBJ2-1; unclear D gene. V lost 1 base and J lost 2, with 12 bases in between. CDR1 and CDR2 from the germline V gene are SGHAT and FQNNGV. There are 16 residues in the CDR3.

At least ten counts were recorded for this clonotype. The chain joins TRBV28 to TRBJ1-1; no clear D gene. The CDR3 length is 15 residues. Trimming took 3 bases from V and 2 from J, leaving 13 bases between them. Germline-derived CDR1 and CDR2 are MDHEN and SYDVKM. CDR3 sequence (DNA): TGTGCCAGCAGTTTTCGCGGGCCGGGAAACACTGAAGCTTTCTTT. Its protein product is CASSFRGPGNTEAFF.

On this clonotype itself: A read error is possible here, since a much larger clone lies one base away. The chain uses TRBV19 and TRBJ2-2; D may be TRBD1 or TRBD2 (5 bases each). CDR1 is LNHDA and CDR2 is SQIVND in the germline V gene (reference sequence). The length of the CDR3 is 16 residues. In nucleotides, the CDR3 is TGTGCCAGTAGATCACAGGTGTGGACACCCACCGGGGAGCTGTCTTTT. It codes for CASRSQVWTPTGELSF.

Ten or more counts support this clonotype. The chain couples TRBV4-3 to TRBJ1-5; no definite D call. Trimming took off 1 base at V and 1 base at J, with 8 bases between the two ends. CDR1 is LGHNA, CDR2 YSLEER, per germline. The CDR3 totals 15 residues. CDR3: CASSQVASSNQPQHF. The DNA of the CDR3 is TGCGCCAGCAGCCAAGTAGCCTCAAGCAATCAGCCCCAGCATTTT.

This clonotype was detected a few times. The CDR3 DNA is TGTGCCTGGAGTGTACTAGAGGGCGAGCAGTACTTC. Translated, it gives CAWSVLEGEQYF. The chain uses TRBV30 and TRBJ2-7; tentatively, D is TRBD2 (5 bases). This CDR3 spans 12 amino acids. V was trimmed by 0 bases and J by 6 bases, leaving 9 bases between them. The germline V gene encodes CDR1 GTSNPN and CDR2 SVGIG (reference sequence).

This clonotype was picked up many times. The chain is built from TRBV7-9 and TRBJ2-1, with D perhaps matching TRBD2 (6 bases). V was shortened by 4 bases and J by 0 bases, with 13 bases between the two germline ends. The CDR3 extends over 16 amino acids. Germline V gene sequence: CDR1 SEHNR, CDR2 FQNEAQ (reference sequence). The CDR3: CASSSGLLSSYNEQFF. In nucleotides, the CDR3 is TGTGCCAGCAGCTCGGGACTGCTCAGCTCCTACAATGAGCAGTTCTTC.

This clonotype was counted only a few times. This rearrangement joins TRBV29-1 to TRBJ2-7; D might be TRBD1 (5 bases). The V end was cut by 2 bases, the J end by 1 base, with 21 bases between. Germline loops: CDR1 SQVTM, CDR2 ANQGSEA. The CDR3 runs to 17 residues. The CDR3 loop is CSVEILGRGHGSYEQYF. CDR3 in DNA: TGCAGCGTTGAAATCCTAGGACGCGGACATGGGTCCTACGAGCAGTACTTC.

The rearrangement links TRBV7-9 to TRBJ1-2; D unclear. CDR3 length: 14 amino acids. Germline loops: CDR1 SEHNR, CDR2 FQNEAQ (reference sequence). V was cut by 0 bases and J by 0 bases, with 5 bases left in between. The CDR3 loop is CASSLAATNYGYTF. The CDR3 region has the DNA TGTGCCAGCAGCTTAGCCGCCACTAACTATGGCTACACCTTC.

This rearrangement joins TRBV5-6 to TRBJ1-1; D is possibly TRBD1 (5 bases). V shed 2 bases and J shed 11 bases, with 16 bases lying between them. Germline values: CDR1 SGHDT, CDR2 YYEEEE. This CDR3 contains 13 residues. The chain's CDR3 is CASSFWGTFSAFF. DNA of the CDR3: TGTGCCAGCAGCTTCTGGGGGACCTTCTCCGCTTTCTTT.

Notes on this clonotype: With a much larger clone just one base away, this may be a read error. The CDR3 is CSAVSGVEQYF. DNA of the CDR3: TGCAGCGCTGTGTCAGGGGTCGAGCAGTACTTC. The chain uses TRBV29-1 and TRBJ2-7; tentatively, D is TRBD1 (6 bases). CDR1 SQVTM and CDR2 ANQGSEA come from the germline V gene. V was shortened by 7 bases and J by 6 bases, with 13 bases between the two germline ends. The CDR3 contains 11 residues.

This chain connects TRBV7-6 to TRBJ1-1; no firm D call. This CDR3 contains 17 residues. The germline CDR1 and CDR2 sequences are SGHVS and FNYEAQ. With 3 bases removed from V and 0 bases from J, the gap between germline ends came to 17 bases. CDR3 bases: TGTGCCAGCAGCTTCAACCGGGGAGGGAAGGTGAACACTGAAGCTTTCTTT. This translates into CASSFNRGGKVNTEAFF.

This clonotype came up many times. The genes are TRBV20-1 and TRBJ2-3; 14 nucleotides line up with TRBD2. This CDR3 has 16 residues. V lost 6 bases, J lost 0 bases, and 5 bases stayed unmatched. CDR1 DFQATT and CDR2 SNEGSKA come from the germline V gene (reference sequence). CDR3 in DNA: TGCAGTGCCGGGACTAGCGGGGGACTTAGCACAGATACGCAGTATTTT. It yields the protein CSAGTSGGLSTDTQYF.

On this clonotype: Being one base from a much bigger clone, this may be a read error. This chain links TRBV9 with TRBJ1-2; 9 positions match TRBD1. The CDR3 is made up of 14 amino acids. The V and J ends lost 8 bases and 4 bases, in that order; junction bases with no gene match: 9. CDR1 and CDR2 (germline): SGDLS, YYNGEE. CDR3 amino acids: CASQRGQGAYGYTF. In nucleotides, the CDR3 is TGTGCCAGTCAGAGGGGACAGGGAGCCTATGGCTACACCTTC.

This rearrangement joins TRBV7-9 to TRBJ1-1; 7 bases align to TRBD1. Germline CDR1 is SEHNR and CDR2 is FQNEAQ (reference sequence). The CDR3 has 15 amino acids. The junction had 10 bases not matched to a gene; V was cut back by 5 bases and J by 4 bases. CDR3 DNA: TGTGCCAGCAGCAGCAGACAGGGAAGTTTCACTGAAGCTTTCTTT. This encodes CASSSRQGSFTEAFF.

In this sample, this clonotype turned up once. Compared with germline, one end of the junction differs, possibly owing to a read error. As DNA, the CDR3 is TGTGCCAGCAGAACCGGGACCTACTTGACAGATAAGCAGTATTTT. Encoded protein: CASRTGTYLTDKQYF. The gene calls are TRBV3-1 and TRBJ2-3, with D perhaps assigned TRBD1 or TRBD2 (5 bases each). The CDR3 extends over 15 amino acids. Germline V CDR1 and CDR2: LGHDT, YNNKEL (reference sequence).

This clonotype was detected ten times or more. The chain has TRBV27 and TRBJ2-3, with D tentatively TRBD2 (5 bases). CDR3 length: 16 amino acids. V was shortened by 4 bases and J by 2 bases, with 16 bases between the two germline ends. Germline V CDR1 and CDR2: MNHEY, SMNVEV (reference sequence). The chain's CDR3 is CASSWSGLGYTDTQYF. The CDR3 coding sequence is TGTGCCAGCAGTTGGAGCGGACTCGGATACACAGATACGCAGTATTTT.

This clonotype came up a few times. The chain combines TRBV12-3 or TRBV12-4 with TRBJ2-1; D is unclear. V lost 6 bases to trimming and J lost 10 bases, with 13 bases between them. The CDR3 is 12 residues long. CDR3 DNA sequence: TGTGCCAGCAGGGACCCGCGTCGAGAGCAGTTCTTC. It translates to CASRDPRREQFF.

This clonotype appeared a few times. The chain recombines TRBV14 with TRBJ1-2, with D maybe TRBD1 (5 bases). The germline gives CDR1 SGHDN, CDR2 FVKESK. Between the trimmed V and J ends, which lost 4 bases and 8 bases, there was a span of 17 bases. This CDR3 is built from 14 residues. The CDR3 DNA is TGTGCCAGCAGCCCTAGAGGACACCTCCTAGGCTACACCTTC. This translates into CASSPRGHLLGYTF. The full variable domain, in which reference TRBV14 and TRBJ1-2 provide the parts outside the CDR3, is EAGVTQFPSHSVIEKGQTVTLRCDPISGHDNLYWYRRVMGKEIKFLLHFVKESKQDESGMPNNRFLAERTGGTYSTLKVQPAELEDSGVYFCASSPRGHLLGYTFGSGTRLTVV.

With respect to this clonotype: This may be a read error: a much more frequent sequence differs by one nucleotide. The chain joins TRBV10-3 to TRBJ2-7; no clear D. This CDR3 has 11 amino acids. The germline gives CDR1 ENHRY, CDR2 SYGVKD. The CDR3 nucleotides are TGTGCCATCAGTCCGGCCTACGAGCGGTACTTC. Protein: CAISPAYERYF.